These T cell receptor beta chains were read from a single sample in a study of T cells in Graves' hyperthyroidism and ophthalmopathy. From the multiplex PCR reads, TCRdb called clonotypes with MiXCR, one entry per CDR3 protein. This sample has 730,000 or so distinct CDR3 sequences, with around 20% found just once. Sequencing was performed on blood. These receptors all stem from a woman aged 50 to 60 with Graves' hyperthyroidism that later progressed to Graves' ophthalmopathy. The CDR3 runs from the conserved cysteine through the conserved F or W. Fields, in order: J gene, V gene, CDR3 protein.

J: TRBJ2-2
V: TRBV7-9
CDR3: CASKASQSTGELFF

J: TRBJ1-1
V: TRBV6-2/TRBV6-3
CDR3: CASSLLGPMNTEAFF

J: TRBJ1-6
V: TRBV6-9
CDR3: CASSYASGTLYNSPLHF

J: TRBJ1-2
V: TRBV11-2
CDR3: CASSLVGGGYTF

J: TRBJ1-4
V: TRBV20-1
CDR3: CSAPRARKLFF

J: TRBJ2-7
V: TRBV10-3
CDR3: CAISPGQEGEQYF

J: TRBJ1-1
V: TRBV5-1
CDR3: CASSDPLLAEAFF

J: TRBJ2-5
V: TRBV15
CDR3: CATSREKQGWGETQYF

J: TRBJ1-1
V: TRBV3-1
CDR3: CASSHEQPNTEAFF

J: TRBJ1-3
V: TRBV30
CDR3: CAWSVGFGNTIYF

J: TRBJ1-2
V: TRBV7-9
CDR3: CASSPGLNVYYGYTF

J: TRBJ1-2
V: TRBV6-1
CDR3: CASSAVPDGLYGYTF

J: TRBJ2-3
V: TRBV19
CDR3: CASSPLDGPSTDTQYF

J: TRBJ2-5
V: TRBV27
CDR3: CASSLTTGEQETQYF

J: TRBJ1-2
V: TRBV30
CDR3: CAWARQGGYGYTF

J: TRBJ1-1
V: TRBV7-9
CDR3: CASSLGSRGNPEAFF

J: TRBJ1-1
V: TRBV4-2
CDR3: CASSQERETEAFF

J: TRBJ2-5
V: TRBV11-2
CDR3: CASSPGRTLGETQYF

J: TRBJ1-4
V: TRBV5-1
CDR3: CASSLGQGGRNEKLFF

J: TRBJ2-1
V: TRBV15
CDR3: CATSLDSYNEQFF

J: TRBJ2-7
V: TRBV18
CDR3: CASLPRGQATYEQYF

J: TRBJ2-1
V: TRBV20-1
CDR3: CSASAAALPNEQFF

J: TRBJ1-1
V: TRBV2
CDR3: CASREAGTAMGRTEAFF

J: TRBJ2-2
V: TRBV7-3
CDR3: CASSPGLVFSGELFF

J: TRBJ2-7
V: TRBV10-3
CDR3: CAISDMEGQGVYEQYF

J: TRBJ2-1
V: TRBV5-4
CDR3: CASNLPSSGGRSRNEQFF

J: TRBJ2-1
V: TRBV20-1
CDR3: CSASRLAGGPRDNEQFF

J: TRBJ1-4
V: TRBV18
CDR3: CASSRRDRTEKLFF

J: TRBJ1-2
V: TRBV12-3/TRBV12-4
CDR3: CASRPGGRNGYTF

J: TRBJ2-5
V: TRBV6-1
CDR3: CASSRNRGQGANPYQETQYF

J: TRBJ1-1
V: TRBV7-9
CDR3: CASSLWRQAGAEAFF

J: TRBJ1-4
V: TRBV7-9
CDR3: CASSSTQGEEKLFF

J: TRBJ2-7
V: TRBV2
CDR3: CASRKLAGETNEQYF

J: TRBJ1-1
V: TRBV24-1
CDR3: CAPDILRNTEAFF